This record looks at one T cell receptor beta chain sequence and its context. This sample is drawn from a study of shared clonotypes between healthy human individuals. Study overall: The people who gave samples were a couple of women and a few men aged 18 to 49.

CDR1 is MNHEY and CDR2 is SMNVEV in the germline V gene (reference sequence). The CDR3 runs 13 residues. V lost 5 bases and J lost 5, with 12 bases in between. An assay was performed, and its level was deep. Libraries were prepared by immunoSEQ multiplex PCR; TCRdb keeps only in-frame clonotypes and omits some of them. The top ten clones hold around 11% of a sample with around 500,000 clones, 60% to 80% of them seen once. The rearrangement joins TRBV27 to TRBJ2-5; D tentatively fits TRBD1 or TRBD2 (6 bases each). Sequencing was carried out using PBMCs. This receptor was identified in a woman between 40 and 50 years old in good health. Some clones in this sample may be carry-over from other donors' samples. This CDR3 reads CASSVTGRETQYF. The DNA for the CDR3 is TGTGCCAGCAGTGTTACAGGGAGGGAGACCCAGTACTTC.